The rows below give T cell receptor beta chains drawn from one sample of a study of control samples from healthy donors and cancer patients. The repertoire was sequenced with immunoSEQ multiplex PCR; TCRdb's copy has only in-frame clones and lacks some. The repertoire holds 74,000 or so clones, with 70% to 90% as singletons. The sample taken for sequencing was blood. The receptors originated from a middle-aged man in good health. The CDR3 runs from the conserved cysteine through the conserved F or W. The D gene is left open where the match is weak. The size of a clone is reported for some rows only, either as once, few or many, or as a class for expanded clones.

D	J	size	V	CDR3	DNA
NA	TRBJ1-3	once	TRBV7-2	CASSPGTSGNTIYF	TGTGCCAGCAGCCCTGGGACCTCTGGAAACACCATATATTTT
NA	TRBJ2-3	NA	TRBV11-3	CASSLGEEADTQYF	TGTGCCAGCAGCTTAGGGGAGGAAGCAGATACGCAGTATTTT
NA	TRBJ1-1	NA	TRBV9	CASQKGQSNTEAFF	TGTGCCAGTCAAAAAGGACAGTCGAACACTGAAGCTTTCTTT
NA	TRBJ1-1	NA	TRBV27	CASSTPRGRAFF	TGTGCCAGCAGTACGCCTCGGGGTCGGGCTTTCTTT
NA	TRBJ2-6	NA	TRBV7-2	CASSLDGGVGANVLTF	TGTGCCAGCAGCTTAGATGGAGGGGTAGGGGCCAACGTCCTGACTTTC
TRBD1	TRBJ1-4	NA	TRBV5-1	CASSFGQGAEKLFF	TGCGCCAGCAGCTTTGGGCAGGGGGCTGAAAAACTGTTTTTT
TRBD2	TRBJ2-5	NA	TRBV3-1/TRBV3-2	CASSQTKAGGLGETQYF	TGTGCCAGCAGCCAAACCAAAGCGGGGGGGCTGGGGGAGACCCAGTACTTC
NA	TRBJ2-7	NA	TRBV30	CAWSVGGTSYEQYF	TGTGCCTGGAGTGTTGGGGGGACCTCCTACGAGCAGTACTTC
NA	TRBJ2-1	NA	TRBV4-3	CASSQEAGDNEQFF	TGCGCCAGCAGCCAAGAGGCAGGCGACAATGAGCAGTTCTTC
TRBD2	TRBJ2-5	once	TRBV5-1	CASSPIGGSISRETQYF	TGCGCCAGCAGCCCGATCGGGGGGTCTATTTCAAGGGAGACCCAGTACTTC
NA	TRBJ1-1	NA	TRBV19	CAYKGRMEVNTEAFF	TGTGCCTACAAGGGCAGGATGGAGGTGAACACTGAAGCTTTCTTT
NA	TRBJ1-2	NA	TRBV6-5	CVTTPLRGGYTF	TGTGTCACCACACCGTTAAGGGGTGGCTACACCTTC
TRBD2	TRBJ2-7	NA	TRBV27	CASSSAGGGYEQYF	TGTGCCAGCAGTTCCGCGGGGGGGGGCTACGAGCAGTACTTC
NA	TRBJ1-3	once	TRBV3-1/TRBV3-2	CASSPRTDSGNTIYF	TGTGCCAGCAGCCCCAGGACAGACTCTGGAAACACCATATATTTT
NA	TRBJ2-3	NA	TRBV30	CAWILRDTQYF	TGTGCCTGGATCTTACGGGATACGCAGTATTTT
NA	TRBJ1-2	NA	TRBV5-4	CASSSQTGNYGYTF	TGTGCCAGCAGCTCTCAGACAGGAAACTATGGCTACACCTTC
NA	TRBJ1-1	once	TRBV18	CASSPGEGTEAFF	TGTGCCAGCTCACCAGGGGAGGGGACTGAAGCTTTCTTT
TRBD2	TRBJ2-5	NA	TRBV4-3	CASSPAVGGGARETQYF	TGCGCCAGCAGCCCCGCTGTTGGCGGGGGGGCTAGGGAGACCCAGTACTTC
NA	TRBJ2-1	once	TRBV15	CATSRVGGINEQFF	TGTGCCACCAGCAGAGTCGGGGGAATCAATGAGCAGTTCTTC
NA	TRBJ2-1	few	TRBV5-1	CASSFRGGGNEQFF	TGCGCCAGCAGCTTCAGGGGAGGGGGGAATGAGCAGTTCTTC
NA	TRBJ1-2	NA	TRBV4-1	CASSHDSYGYTF	TGCGCCAGCAGCCACGACAGCTATGGCTACACCTTC
NA	TRBJ1-2	NA	TRBV14	CASSQNEYYGYTF	TGTGCCAGCAGCCAAAACGAGTACTATGGCTACACCTTC
NA	TRBJ1-2	NA	TRBV24-1	CATSRDGGFDGYTF	TGTGCCACCAGCAGGGACGGAGGGTTTGATGGCTACACCTTC